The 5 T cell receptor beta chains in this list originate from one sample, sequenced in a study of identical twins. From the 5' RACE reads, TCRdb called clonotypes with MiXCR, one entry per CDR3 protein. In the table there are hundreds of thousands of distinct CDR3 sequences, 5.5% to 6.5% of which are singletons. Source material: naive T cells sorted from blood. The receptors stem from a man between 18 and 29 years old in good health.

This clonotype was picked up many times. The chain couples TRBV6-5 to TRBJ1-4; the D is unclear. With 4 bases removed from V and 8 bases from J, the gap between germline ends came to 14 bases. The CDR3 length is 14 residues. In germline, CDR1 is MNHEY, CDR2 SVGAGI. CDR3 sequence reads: CASSLTQVIEKLFF. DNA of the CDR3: TGTGCCAGCAGTTTAACGCAGGTTATCGAAAAACTGTTTTTT.

DNA for the CDR3: TGCGCCAGCAGCACCGGGACTAGCGACTACGAGCAGTACTTC. Its translation: CASSTGTSDYEQYF. V is TRBV5-1 and J is TRBJ2-7, with TRBD2 matching over 10 bases. J lost 3 bases, V lost 4 bases, and 4 bases had no gene match. CDR3 length: 14 amino acids. CDR1 SGHRS and CDR2 YFSETQ come from the germline V gene.

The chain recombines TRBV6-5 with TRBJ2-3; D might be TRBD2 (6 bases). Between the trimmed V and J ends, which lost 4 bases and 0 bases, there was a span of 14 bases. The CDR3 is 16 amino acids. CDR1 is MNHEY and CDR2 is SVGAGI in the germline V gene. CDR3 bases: TGTGCCAGCAGTTTGTTGAGAGGGACTAGCACAGATACGCAGTATTTT. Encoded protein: CASSLLRGTSTDTQYF.

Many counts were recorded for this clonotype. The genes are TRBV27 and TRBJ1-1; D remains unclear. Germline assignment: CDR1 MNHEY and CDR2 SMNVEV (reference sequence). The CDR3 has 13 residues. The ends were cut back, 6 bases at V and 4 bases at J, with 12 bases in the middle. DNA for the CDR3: TGTGCCAGCAGCGCCGGGTTCAGCACTGAAGCTTTCTTT. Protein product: CASSAGFSTEAFF.

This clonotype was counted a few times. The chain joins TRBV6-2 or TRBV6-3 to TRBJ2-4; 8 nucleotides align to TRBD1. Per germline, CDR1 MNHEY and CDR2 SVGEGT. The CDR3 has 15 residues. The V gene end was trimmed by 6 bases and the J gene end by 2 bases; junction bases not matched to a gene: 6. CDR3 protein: CASSLDRAPKNIQYF. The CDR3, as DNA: TGTGCCAGCAGCTTGGACAGGGCACCCAAAAACATTCAGTACTTC.